This record looks at one TCR beta chain sequence and its context. Antigen specificity is unknown. Using immunoSEQ multiplex PCR, the repertoire was profiled, and TCRdb retains in-frame clones only, with some absent. The table shows hundreds of thousands of clones, with roughly 95% occurring only once. Study donors comprised healthy, HIV-negative adults devoid of recent acute infection or vaccination. These data originate in a study of shared clonotypes between healthy human individuals. Overall study: In total, the donors were two women and a few men aged 18 to 49. Notes on the study in general: Incompleteness in sorted-subset sequencing, despite large depth, was shown by rarefaction. Only blood was sampled, and tissue TCR repertoires likely differ from blood ones.

Source material: naive CD4+ T cells sorted from blood. Indicated subset: CD45RA+ positively selected. The clonotype comes from a woman aged 25 to 39 in good health.

CDR3 region: CATATGQGASDTQYF. CDR3 DNA sequence: TGCGCCACAGCAACGGGACAGGGGGCATCAGATACGCAGTATTTT. The gene calls are TRBV10-1 and TRBJ2-3; 12 bases map to TRBD1. From germline, CDR1 is WNHNN and CDR2 SYGVQD (reference sequence). The CDR3 sequence is 15 residues long. V gave up 10 bases and J gave up 4 bases; unmatched junction bases: 9.